This entry concerns a single TCR beta chain. The antigen it binds to is not known. Within one base of it there is no much larger clone, and no base qualities were kept. The CDR3 regions of human TCRbeta chains were subjected to immunosequencing. For the original study's pipeline: Repertoire TCRs were matched against a reference library of SARS-CoV-2-specific TCRs generated with the MIRA antigen-specificity platform. Breadth was defined as the fraction of unique TCRs that were SARS-CoV-2-associated. Depth was defined as the fraction of total T cells that were SARS-CoV-2-associated. Using the MIRA data, every spike-specific TCR was mapped to the spike region that the TCR reacted to and assigned to either a CD4 or a CD8 class. Log10-transformed breadth and depth values were compared by one-way ANOVA with Sidak's multiple comparisons tests. Sourced from immuneACCESS, this table was stored by TCRdb with only in-frame sequences that have V and J called. A share of the clones is absent; for the studies checked, an unresolved V gene accounts for under half, and the remainder has no known explanation. V, J and clone size derive from that table, while D and trimming were established from the DNA sequence. The sample data list 95,000 or so clones, and roughly nine tenths of these were observed just once. The leading ten clones occupy around 8% of the sample.

These data come from a study of T cell responses to AZD1222 COVID-19 vaccine (dated by TCRdb to about 2021). As for the study more broadly: A total of about 230 trial participants underwent TCR sequencing, of whom nearly 210 received two doses of AZD1222 and about 26 received two doses of the MenACWY control vaccine. Trial participants were enrolled into age subgroups of 18-55, 56-69 and 70-plus years, which contained around 140, 26 and 57 TCR-sequenced participants, respectively. The paper as a whole reports these results and caveats: In the small 56-69-year group, the increase in depth fell short of significance, most likely because of low power. Because no samples from the day 14 peak response were available, repertoires could be characterized only after the peak T cell response. Nearly half of unique spike-specific TCRs reportedly recognized epitopes outside regions mutated in the B.1.351 and B.1.1.7 variants. Conclusions about previously exposed vaccinees are limited because only six or seven AZD1222 recipients were SARS-CoV-2 seropositive at baseline. Most participants were white British and females outnumbered males, and the authors suggested that clonal diversity may have been underestimated. After two AZD1222 doses, both the breadth and the depth of spike-specific TCRs were significantly higher than at day 0 and than in MenACWY recipients. CD4 TCRs associated with the vaccine covered the entire spike protein, and the dominant responses were in regions 160-218 and 743-854.

Taken from cysteine to phenylalanine, the CDR3 has 19 residues. Of the read, only the CDR3 DNA is kept; its 57 bases are in frame from base 1. What this sample's time point label stands for: about 28 days (+/-7) after the second vaccine dose. AZD1222 recipients whose second dose came at about 4 weeks and those whose second dose came at about 12 weeks were combined into one group, since spike-specific TCR depth and breadth did not differ between the two schedules. Samples from vaccinated people were obtained from the UK trials COV001 and COV002, which included a single-blind randomized controlled phase 2/3 trial of AZD1222 (ChAdOx1 nCoV-19) in healthy adults. For TCRbeta chain sequencing, PBMC samples were collected from trial participants at day 0 and at day 28 after the second dose.

This receptor was identified in an adult who received the AZD1222 COVID-19 vaccine. The rearrangement joined TRBV21-1 to TRBJ2-2; the DNA was not compared with TRBD2, the D call given in the table. TRBV21-1 is labeled a pseudogene. The sequencing here drew on peripheral blood, taken 28 days after the second AZD1222 dose. Here the CDR3 is given as CASSKGGLGAGENTGELFF. The DNA sequence is given as TGTGCCAGCAGCAAAGGGGGATTAGGAGCGGGAGAGAACACCGGGGAGCTGTTTTTT.